A selection of T cell receptor beta chains follows, all from one sample in a study of blood T cell repertoires in COVID-19. The method was immunoSEQ multiplex PCR; TCRdb's version includes in-frame clones alone and lacks a portion of them. Of 300,000 to 500,000 clones listed, more than 75% are singletons. The sequencing sample was made of PBMCs or T cells enriched from blood (not recorded which). Every receptor here comes from a woman aged 30 to 39 with acute COVID-19. Both conserved end residues are part of each CDR3. The D gene is left open where the match is weak. Only some rows state a clone size, as once, few, many or a class for expanded clones.

abundance	v_gene	d_gene	j_gene	CDR3aa	CDR3nt
once	TRBV27	.	TRBJ2-6	CASSPVAEAFRSGANVLTF	TGTGCCAGCAGTCCAGTGGCGGAGGCCTTCCGCTCTGGGGCCAACGTCCTGACTTTC
.	TRBV4-2	.	TRBJ1-3	CASSQEVWAGQNTIYF	TGTGCCAGCAGCCAAGAAGTTTGGGCAGGGCAAAACACCATATATTTT
.	TRBV11-3	.	TRBJ2-1	CASSLGPLRSEQFF	TGTGCCAGCAGCTTAGGGCCTCTGAGGAGTGAGCAGTTCTTC
.	TRBV7-2	.	TRBJ1-6	CASSQFGPGSPLHF	TGTGCCAGCAGCCAGTTTGGCCCTGGTTCACCCCTCCACTTT
.	TRBV7-9	.	TRBJ1-1	CASSLVRTEAFF	TGTGCCAGCAGCTTGGTGAGAACTGAAGCTTTCTTT
.	TRBV2	TRBD2	TRBJ2-7	CASSHSTGTTTYEQYF	TGTGCCAGCAGTCACAGCACCGGGACTACGACCTACGAGCAGTACTTC
.	TRBV10-2	.	TRBJ2-1	CASSEAGAYYNEQFF	TGCGCCAGCAGTGAGGCGGGGGCCTACTACAATGAGCAGTTCTTC
.	TRBV18	.	TRBJ1-6	CASSPNPPGSSYNSPLHF	TGTGCCAGCTCACCAAATCCACCGGGGAGCTCCTATAATTCACCCCTCCACTTT
.	TRBV25-1	.	TRBJ1-5	CASSRGSNQPQHF	TGTGCCAGCAGTCGCGGTAGCAATCAGCCCCAGCATTTT
.	TRBV7-2	TRBD1	TRBJ2-2	CASSSKGGLGAGELFF	TGTGCCAGCAGCTCAAAAGGGGGCTTAGGTGCCGGGGAGCTGTTTTTT
.	TRBV5-1	TRBD2	TRBJ2-7	CAGPGSLAGSEQYF	TGCGCCGGCCCGGGAAGCCTAGCGGGGAGCGAGCAGTACTTC
once	TRBV5-1	TRBD1	TRBJ1-2	CASSGDRGPAGYTF	TGCGCCAGCAGCGGGGACAGGGGGCCGGCTGGCTACACCTTC
once	TRBV5-1	TRBD1	TRBJ1-2	CASSLEQGAQYGYTF	TGCGCCAGCAGCTTGGAGCAGGGGGCGCAGTATGGCTACACCTTC
.	TRBV15	TRBD1	TRBJ1-5	CATSSKTGGASLYSNQPQHF	TGTGCCACCAGCAGCAAGACAGGGGGCGCCTCCCTCTATAGCAATCAGCCCCAGCATTTT
few	TRBV9	.	TRBJ1-3	CASSVQGRNTIYF	TGTGCCAGCAGCGTCCAGGGTCGAAACACCATATATTTT
.	TRBV7-3	.	TRBJ1-1	CASSLTRVTEAFF	TGTGCCAGCAGCTTAACCAGGGTTACTGAAGCTTTCTTT
.	TRBV14	TRBD2	TRBJ2-1	CASSLSGGAVHNEQFF	TGTGCCAGCAGCCTTAGCGGGGGGGCTGTCCACAATGAGCAGTTCTTC
.	TRBV24-1	.	TRBJ2-2	CATSQGAVRELFF	TGTGCCACCAGCCAAGGGGCCGTCAGGGAGCTGTTTTTT
.	TRBV15	.	TRBJ2-7	CATSRDGTGLVYEQYF	TGTGCCACCAGCAGAGATGGCACAGGTCTTGTATACGAGCAGTACTTC
.	TRBV7-2	.	TRBJ1-3	CASSLALRTKEGNTIYF	TGTGCCAGCAGCTTAGCGCTGAGGACTAAAGAAGGAAACACCATATATTTT
.	TRBV5-8	TRBD1	TRBJ2-7	CASRGTGMGYEQYF	TGTGCCAGCAGGGGGACAGGGATGGGGTACGAGCAGTACTTC
.	TRBV18	TRBD2	TRBJ2-7	CASSPGLAVTYEQYF	TGTGCCAGCTCACCAGGACTAGCGGTAACCTACGAGCAGTACTTC
.	TRBV24-1	TRBD2	TRBJ2-3	CATSDLQGGGATDTQYF	TGTGCCACCAGTGATTTGCAGGGCGGGGGGGCTACAGATACGCAGTATTTT
.	TRBV7-2	TRBD1	TRBJ2-7	CASSFTPGQGYEQYF	TGTGCCAGCAGCTTCACACCGGGACAGGGGTACGAGCAGTACTTC
.	TRBV7-2	.	TRBJ2-3	CASSSTESGGTQYF	TGTGCCAGCAGCTCTACAGAGTCTGGAGGTACGCAGTATTTT
.	TRBV12-3/TRBV12-4	.	TRBJ2-7	CASSEGEWQYF	TGTGCCAGCAGTGAGGGGGAATGGCAGTACTTC
.	TRBV15	.	TRBJ1-1	CATSRDGRASTEAFF	TGTGCCACCAGCAGAGATGGCAGGGCGAGCACTGAAGCTTTCTTT
.	TRBV15	.	TRBJ1-1	CATSSRGLNTEAFF	TGTGCCACCAGTAGTCGGGGATTGAACACTGAAGCTTTCTTT
.	TRBV6-5	.	TRBJ1-4	CASSYSLTASNEKLFF	TGTGCCAGCAGTTACTCGTTAACAGCCTCTAATGAAAAACTGTTTTTT
.	TRBV6-2/TRBV6-3	.	TRBJ2-7	CASSRGGYEYEQYF	TGTGCCAGCAGTAGGGGGGGCTATGAGTACGAGCAGTACTTC
.	TRBV19	.	TRBJ1-5	CASSIEGRGINQPQHF	TGTGCCAGTAGTATAGAGGGCAGGGGCATCAATCAGCCCCAGCATTTT
.	TRBV7-9	.	TRBJ1-1	CASSLERSRSTEAFF	TGTGCCAGCAGCTTAGAACGGTCACGGAGCACTGAAGCTTTCTTT
.	TRBV10-3	TRBD1	TRBJ2-7	CAIQREGTGVYYEQYF	TGTGCCATCCAACGAGAAGGGACAGGGGTCTACTACGAGCAGTACTTC
.	TRBV5-6	.	TRBJ1-5	CASSLRRYSNQPQHF	TGTGCCAGCAGCTTGAGGAGGTATAGCAATCAGCCCCAGCATTTT
.	TRBV5-6	TRBD1	TRBJ1-1	CASGIGQGGVNTEAFF	TGTGCCAGCGGGATCGGACAGGGGGGCGTGAACACTGAAGCTTTCTTT
few	TRBV5-1	.	TRBJ1-2	CASSLGATPGYGYTF	TGCGCCAGCAGCTTGGGAGCGACCCCTGGGTATGGCTACACCTTC
.	TRBV7-3	.	TRBJ1-1	CASSTRQKNTEAFF	TGTGCCAGCAGCACCCGACAGAAGAACACTGAAGCTTTCTTT